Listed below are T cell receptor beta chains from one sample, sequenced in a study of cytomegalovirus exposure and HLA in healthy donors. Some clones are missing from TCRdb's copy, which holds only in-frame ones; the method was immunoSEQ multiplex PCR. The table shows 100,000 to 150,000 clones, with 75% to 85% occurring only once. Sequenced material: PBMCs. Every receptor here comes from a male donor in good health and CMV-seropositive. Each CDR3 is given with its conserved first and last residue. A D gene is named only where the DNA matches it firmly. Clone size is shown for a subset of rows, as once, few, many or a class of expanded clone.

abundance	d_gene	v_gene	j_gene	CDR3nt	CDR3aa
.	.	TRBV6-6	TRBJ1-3	TGTGCCGGAGGCCTCCCTGGAAACACCATATATTTT	CAGGLPGNTIYF
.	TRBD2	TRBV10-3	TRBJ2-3	TGTGCCATCAGTGAGGCGGGGGACACAGATACGCAGTATTTT	CAISEAGDTDTQYF
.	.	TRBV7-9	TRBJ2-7	TGTGCCAGCAGCCAGTACAGGGATGGCTCCTACGAGCAGTACTTC	CASSQYRDGSYEQYF
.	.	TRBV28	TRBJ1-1	TGTGCCAGCAGTAACTTGAACACTGAAGCTTTCTTT	CASSNLNTEAFF
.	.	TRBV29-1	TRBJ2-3	TGCAGCGTTGAAGATACAGGTATTTCAGATACGCAGTATTTT	CSVEDTGISDTQYF
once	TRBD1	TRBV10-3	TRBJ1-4	TGTGCCATCAGTGGAGGGGGCGGCCCGACTAATGAAAAACTGTTTTTT	CAISGGGGPTNEKLFF
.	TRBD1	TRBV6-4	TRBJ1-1	TGTGCCAGCAGGCCCGGGACAGGGGAAGAGAACACTGAAGCTTTCTTT	CASRPGTGEENTEAFF
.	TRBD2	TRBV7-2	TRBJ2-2	TGTGCCAGCAGCTTGGGAGGGAGCGGGAGTTACACCGGGGAGCTGTTTTTT	CASSLGGSGSYTGELFF
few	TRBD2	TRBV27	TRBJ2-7	TGTGCCAGCAGCTTCGGGGGGTCCGTACACGAGCAGTACTTC	CASSFGGSVHEQYF
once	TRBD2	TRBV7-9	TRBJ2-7	TGTGCCAGCAGCTTAGGAACCGGGACTAGCGGGAACTACGAGCAGTACTTC	CASSLGTGTSGNYEQYF
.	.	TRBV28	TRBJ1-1	TGTGCCAGCCTCGTAAGCCGGGGGAACACTGAAGCTTTCTTT	CASLVSRGNTEAFF
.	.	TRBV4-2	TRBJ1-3	TGTGCCCACCCCCCGTCTAGGAGCTCTGGAAACACCATATATTTT	CAHPPSRSSGNTIYF
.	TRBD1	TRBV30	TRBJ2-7	TGTGCCTGGAAAGGACAGGTCCCCTACGAGCAGTACTTC	CAWKGQVPYEQYF
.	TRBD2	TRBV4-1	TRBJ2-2	TGCGCCAGCAGCCAAGTCAGGAGCGGGATAAGCGGGGAGCTGTTTTTT	CASSQVRSGISGELFF
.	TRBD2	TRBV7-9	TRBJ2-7	TGTGCCAGCAGCTTAGCCGTAGGAATAGTGGGAGGGTACTCCTACGAGCAGTACTTC	CASSLAVGIVGGYSYEQYF
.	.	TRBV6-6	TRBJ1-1	TGTGCCAGCAGTTACTCGAACGGAGTATTT	CASSYSNGVF
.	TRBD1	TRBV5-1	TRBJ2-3	TGCGCCAGCAGCCTACCCCTACAGGGGGCAAGACGGACAACCAGCACAGATACGCAGTATTTT	CASSLPLQGARRTTSTDTQYF
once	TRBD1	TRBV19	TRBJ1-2	TGTGCCAGTAGTATTAGTGAGGGGGCCCGGGGCTATGGCTACACCTTC	CASSISEGARGYGYTF
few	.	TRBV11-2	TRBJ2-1	TGTGCCAGCAGCCTACTGATAGCGTCCCTTGTGGGGCAGTTCTTC	CASSLLIASLVGQFF
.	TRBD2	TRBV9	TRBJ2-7	TGTGCCAGCAGCCCCCACTCGGCTAGCGGGAGGCTCTACGAGCAGTACTTC	CASSPHSASGRLYEQYF
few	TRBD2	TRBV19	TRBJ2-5	TGTGCCAGTAGTCCGTACGGGAGGTCGGTGGAGACCCAGTACTTC	CASSPYGRSVETQYF
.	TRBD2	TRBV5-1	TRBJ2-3	TGCGCCAGCAGCTTCGGGCTAGCGGGGCCCCGAATCACAGATACGCAGTATTTT	CASSFGLAGPRITDTQYF
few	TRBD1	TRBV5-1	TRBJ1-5	TGCGCCAGGTCCGACAGGGCACTCAATCAGCCCCAGCATTTT	CARSDRALNQPQHF
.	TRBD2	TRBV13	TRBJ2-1	TGTGCCAGCAGCTCCTGGACTAGCGGGAGTCGGGATGAGCAGTTCTTC	CASSSWTSGSRDEQFF
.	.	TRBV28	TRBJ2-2	TGTGCCAGCAGTTCTCTAGCGTCCGGGGAGCTGTTTTTT	CASSSLASGELFF
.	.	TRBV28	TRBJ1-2	TGTGCCAGCAGTTTAGCACTGAACTATGGCTACACCTTC	CASSLALNYGYTF
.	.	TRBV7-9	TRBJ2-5	TGTTCCAGCATTTCAGGGGAGGAGACCCAGTACTTC	CSSISGEETQYF
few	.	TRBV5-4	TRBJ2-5	TGTGCCAGCAGCCTCCCGGGTAGTCAAAACTCAGAGACCCAGTACTTC	CASSLPGSQNSETQYF
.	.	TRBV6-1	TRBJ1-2	TGTGCGTCCCGGGACACCCTCTATGGCTACACCTTC	CASRDTLYGYTF
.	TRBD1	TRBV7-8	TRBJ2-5	TGTGCCAGCAGCTTACTAATGGGACAGGGTCACCAAGAGACCCAGTACTTC	CASSLLMGQGHQETQYF
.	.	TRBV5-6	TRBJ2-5	TGTGCCAGCAGCTCGGGGTACCAAGAGGCCCAGTACTTC	CASSSGYQEAQYF
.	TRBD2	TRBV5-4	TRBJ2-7	TGTGCCAGCAGCGCTAGCGGGAGCGTCGCCTACGAGCAGTACTTC	CASSASGSVAYEQYF
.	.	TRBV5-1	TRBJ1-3	TGCGCCAGCAGCTTGGGGACACAGGGTGTGGGAAACACCATATATTTT	CASSLGTQGVGNTIYF
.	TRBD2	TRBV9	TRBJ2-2	TGTGCCAGCAGCCCCGCCAGCGGGAGATTTGGCACCGGGGAGCTGTTTTTT	CASSPASGRFGTGELFF
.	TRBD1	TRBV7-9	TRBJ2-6	TGTGCCAGCAGCTTAGGGACAGGGATTGTTGCTGGGGCCAACGTCCTGACTTTC	CASSLGTGIVAGANVLTF
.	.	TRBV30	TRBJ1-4	TGTGCCTGGAGTGAAGGACTAGGAACTAATGAAAAACTGTTTTTT	CAWSEGLGTNEKLFF
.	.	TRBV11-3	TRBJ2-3	TGTGCCAGCAGCTTAGACCCAGGGGGCACAGATACGCAGTATTTT	CASSLDPGGTDTQYF